This record covers a single T cell receptor beta chain. Preparation of the TCRbeta library involved a method that used unique molecular identifiers. TCRdb processed the PCR reads anew with MiXCR; each CDR3 protein has one entry. This table has approximately 400,000 distinct CDR3 sequences, about a tenth appearing once. The sample belongs to a study of T-cell reconstitution after alpha-beta-depleted transplantation in children. The V gene end was trimmed by 7 bases and the J gene end by 3 bases; junction bases not matched to a gene: 7. CDR3 length: 16 residues. CDR1 and CDR2 (germline): MNHNS, SASEGT. Sample: PBMCs from the stem cell graft donor, taken from the stem cell graft. This chain connects TRBV6-1 to TRBJ2-1; 12 bases are a match to TRBD2. This receptor was obtained from a human donor who donated a stem cell graft to a child with acute myeloid leukemia. In DNA, the CDR3 is TGTGCCAGCACCCTGGGACTAGCGGGTCGCTACAATGAGCAGTTCTTC. It is translated as CASTLGLAGRYNEQFF.